These T cell receptor beta chains were read from a single sample in a study of blood T cell repertoires in COVID-19. Data came from immunoSEQ multiplex PCR; TCRdb stores just in-frame clones and leaves some out. The table lists around 330,000 clones, 75% to 90% of them singletons, with 9.5% in the top ten. The sequenced sample consisted of PBMCs or T cells enriched from blood (not recorded which). These receptors all stem from a woman between 35 and 50 years old who had recovered from COVID-19. Both conserved end residues are part of each CDR3. A D gene is named only where the DNA matches it firmly. Expanded clones are given a class, and other clones once, few, many or no size at all.

j_call: TRBJ2-2
d_call: TRBD1
clone_size: NA
v_call: TRBV2
cdr3_aa: CASSEQGAAGELFF
cdr3_nt: TGTGCCAGCAGTGAGCAGGGGGCAGCCGGGGAGCTGTTTTTT

j_call: TRBJ2-1
d_call: TRBD1
clone_size: NA
v_call: TRBV7-9
cdr3_aa: CASSESGTGTYNEQFF
cdr3_nt: TGTGCCAGCAGCGAATCCGGGACAGGGACTTACAATGAGCAGTTCTTC

j_call: TRBJ1-2
d_call: TRBD1
clone_size: NA
v_call: TRBV6-5
cdr3_aa: CASSRDRTAYGYTF
cdr3_nt: TGTGCCAGCAGCCGGGACAGGACTGCCTATGGCTACACCTTC

j_call: TRBJ2-1
d_call: TRBD1
clone_size: NA
v_call: TRBV10-3
cdr3_aa: CATEGDRGNEQFF
cdr3_nt: TGTGCCACCGAAGGGGACAGGGGCAATGAGCAGTTCTTC

j_call: TRBJ2-5
d_call: NA
clone_size: NA
v_call: TRBV6-5
cdr3_aa: CASSYSTILQETQYF
cdr3_nt: TGTGCCAGCAGTTACTCGACTATCCTCCAAGAGACCCAGTACTTC

j_call: TRBJ2-7
d_call: TRBD1
clone_size: once
v_call: TRBV27
cdr3_aa: CASSHRDSSYEQYF
cdr3_nt: TGTGCCAGCTCTCACCGGGACAGCTCCTACGAGCAGTACTTC

j_call: TRBJ1-4
d_call: TRBD1
clone_size: NA
v_call: TRBV6-5
cdr3_aa: CASSPRGYDEKLFF
cdr3_nt: TGTGCCAGCAGCCCCAGGGGGTACGATGAAAAACTGTTTTTT

j_call: TRBJ1-1
d_call: NA
clone_size: NA
v_call: TRBV6-5
cdr3_aa: CASLTGLGRNTEAFF
cdr3_nt: TGTGCCAGCCTTACAGGTCTGGGTAGGAACACTGAAGCTTTCTTT

j_call: TRBJ2-1
d_call: NA
clone_size: few
v_call: TRBV3-1/TRBV3-2
cdr3_aa: CASSQDRPQGQFF
cdr3_nt: TGTGCCAGCAGCCAAGATCGGCCTCAGGGGCAGTTCTTC

j_call: TRBJ2-7
d_call: NA
clone_size: NA
v_call: TRBV9
cdr3_aa: CASSVSPAVLYEQYF
cdr3_nt: TGTGCCAGCAGCGTAAGTCCAGCGGTTCTCTACGAGCAGTACTTC

j_call: TRBJ1-1
d_call: NA
clone_size: NA
v_call: TRBV21-1
cdr3_aa: CASSFGEGREAFF
cdr3_nt: TGTGCCAGCAGCTTTGGAGAGGGCCGTGAAGCTTTCTTT

j_call: TRBJ2-7
d_call: NA
clone_size: NA
v_call: TRBV14
cdr3_aa: CASSQDGPQGTYEQYF
cdr3_nt: TGTGCCAGCAGCCAAGATGGGCCGCAGGGAACCTACGAGCAGTACTTC

j_call: TRBJ2-1
d_call: NA
clone_size: NA
v_call: TRBV6-5
cdr3_aa: CASSYGGNVGNEQFF
cdr3_nt: TGTGCCAGCAGTTATGGGGGGAATGTGGGCAATGAGCAGTTCTTC

j_call: TRBJ2-5
d_call: TRBD2
clone_size: once
v_call: TRBV18
cdr3_aa: CASSVAGGGETQYF
cdr3_nt: TGTGCCAGCTCAGTAGCGGGAGGTGGAGAGACCCAGTACTTC

j_call: TRBJ2-2
d_call: NA
clone_size: NA
v_call: TRBV11-2
cdr3_aa: CASSLGSGNTGELFF
cdr3_nt: TGTGCCAGCAGCTTAGGCTCAGGGAACACCGGGGAGCTGTTTTTT

j_call: TRBJ1-2
d_call: NA
clone_size: NA
v_call: TRBV6-5
cdr3_aa: CASRLQGVTYGYTF
cdr3_nt: TGTGCCAGCAGGCTACAAGGGGTTACCTATGGCTACACCTTC

j_call: TRBJ1-1
d_call: NA
clone_size: NA
v_call: TRBV18
cdr3_aa: CASSPQEEIEAFF
cdr3_nt: TGTGCCAGCTCACCGCAGGAAGAAATTGAAGCTTTCTTT

j_call: TRBJ2-3
d_call: TRBD1
clone_size: NA
v_call: TRBV5-1
cdr3_aa: CASSLAGTGGDTQYF
cdr3_nt: TGCGCCAGCAGCTTGGCCGGGACAGGGGGAGATACGCAGTATTTT

j_call: TRBJ2-7
d_call: TRBD2
clone_size: once
v_call: TRBV10-1
cdr3_aa: CASSESSLAGSLGEQYF
cdr3_nt: TGCGCCAGCAGTGAGTCTTCGCTAGCGGGGTCCTTAGGGGAGCAGTACTTC

j_call: TRBJ2-3
d_call: TRBD2
clone_size: NA
v_call: TRBV4-3
cdr3_aa: CASSQGPLAGTDTQYF
cdr3_nt: TGCGCCAGCAGCCAAGGCCCACTAGCGGGCACAGATACGCAGTATTTT

j_call: TRBJ1-2
d_call: NA
clone_size: NA
v_call: TRBV7-2
cdr3_aa: CASSLEGGRDNYGYTF
cdr3_nt: TGTGCCAGCAGCTTAGAGGGAGGGCGGGATAACTATGGCTACACCTTC

j_call: TRBJ2-7
d_call: NA
clone_size: NA
v_call: TRBV7-6
cdr3_aa: CASSLIDSTNYEQYF
cdr3_nt: TGTGCCAGCAGCCTGATCGACAGTACAAATTACGAGCAGTACTTC

j_call: TRBJ2-1
d_call: TRBD2
clone_size: NA
v_call: TRBV18
cdr3_aa: CASSRPGGTYNEQFF
cdr3_nt: TGTGCCAGCTCAAGACCGGGGGGGACCTACAATGAGCAGTTCTTC

j_call: TRBJ2-7
d_call: NA
clone_size: NA
v_call: TRBV5-8
cdr3_aa: CASSLARGTVWVYEQYF
cdr3_nt: TGTGCCAGCAGCTTGGCGCGCGGGACAGTATGGGTCTACGAGCAGTACTTC

j_call: TRBJ2-5
d_call: NA
clone_size: NA
v_call: TRBV5-1
cdr3_aa: CASSVNLQETQYF
cdr3_nt: TGCGCCAGCTCCGTTAACCTACAAGAGACCCAGTACTTC

j_call: TRBJ2-7
d_call: TRBD1
clone_size: NA
v_call: TRBV7-7
cdr3_aa: CASSSGQGPKKGQYF
cdr3_nt: TGTGCTAGCAGCTCAGGACAGGGCCCAAAAAAGGGGCAGTACTTC

j_call: TRBJ1-1
d_call: TRBD1
clone_size: NA
v_call: TRBV6-5
cdr3_aa: CASRGTANTEAFF
cdr3_nt: TGTGCCAGCAGAGGGACAGCCAACACTGAAGCTTTCTTT

j_call: TRBJ1-1
d_call: TRBD1
clone_size: NA
v_call: TRBV28
cdr3_aa: CASSSPGTGSAFF
cdr3_nt: TGTGCCAGCAGTTCCCCAGGGACAGGGTCGGCTTTCTTT

j_call: TRBJ1-1
d_call: TRBD1
clone_size: NA
v_call: TRBV29-1
cdr3_aa: CSVSTGGNTEAFF
cdr3_nt: TGCAGCGTTTCGACAGGGGGGAACACTGAAGCTTTCTTT

j_call: TRBJ2-5
d_call: TRBD2
clone_size: NA
v_call: TRBV11-2
cdr3_aa: CASSFRGAGGRETQYF
cdr3_nt: TGTGCCAGCAGCTTCCGAGGAGCGGGGGGAAGGGAGACCCAGTACTTC

j_call: TRBJ1-1
d_call: NA
clone_size: NA
v_call: TRBV28
cdr3_aa: CASSLYRGTEAFF
cdr3_nt: TGTGCCAGCAGTTTATACCGCGGCACTGAAGCTTTCTTT

j_call: TRBJ2-2
d_call: NA
clone_size: NA
v_call: TRBV7-9
cdr3_aa: CAFTSSGERITGELFF
cdr3_nt: TGTGCCTTCACTTCTTCAGGGGAGAGGATCACCGGGGAGCTGTTTTTT

j_call: TRBJ2-3
d_call: NA
clone_size: NA
v_call: TRBV9
cdr3_aa: CASTRSGRHLTDTQYF
cdr3_nt: TGTGCCAGCACCAGGTCTGGTAGGCATCTAACAGATACGCAGTATTTT

j_call: TRBJ2-1
d_call: TRBD2
clone_size: NA
v_call: TRBV5-1
cdr3_aa: CASSSALAGATYNEQFF
cdr3_nt: TGCGCCAGCAGCTCGGCGCTAGCGGGGGCCACCTACAATGAGCAGTTCTTC

j_call: TRBJ2-1
d_call: TRBD2
clone_size: NA
v_call: TRBV19
cdr3_aa: CASSIGRGQYNEQFF
cdr3_nt: TGTGCCAGTAGTATCGGGAGGGGTCAATACAATGAGCAGTTCTTC

j_call: TRBJ1-2
d_call: NA
clone_size: NA
v_call: TRBV28
cdr3_aa: CASSLSNRGYTF
cdr3_nt: TGTGCCAGCAGTTTATCGAACAGAGGCTACACCTTC

j_call: TRBJ1-4
d_call: TRBD1
clone_size: NA
v_call: TRBV19
cdr3_aa: CASNPSGQVNEKLFF
cdr3_nt: TGTGCCAGTAATCCATCAGGACAGGTTAATGAAAAACTGTTTTTT

j_call: TRBJ1-1
d_call: TRBD1
clone_size: NA
v_call: TRBV30
cdr3_aa: CARVRTGGVEAFF
cdr3_nt: TGTGCCCGGGTGCGGACAGGGGGAGTCGAAGCTTTCTTT

j_call: TRBJ2-7
d_call: TRBD1
clone_size: NA
v_call: TRBV11-1
cdr3_aa: CASSLGTGISYEQYF
cdr3_nt: TGTGCCAGCAGCTTAGGGACAGGGATCTCCTACGAGCAGTACTTC

j_call: TRBJ1-1
d_call: NA
clone_size: few
v_call: TRBV10-3
cdr3_aa: CAISEKEVNTEAFF
cdr3_nt: TGTGCCATCAGTGAGAAGGAGGTGAACACTGAAGCTTTCTTT

j_call: TRBJ2-3
d_call: NA
clone_size: once
v_call: TRBV3-1/TRBV3-2
cdr3_aa: CASSQDFRASTDTQYF
cdr3_nt: TGTGCCAGCAGCCAAGACTTTAGAGCTAGCACAGATACGCAGTATTTT

j_call: TRBJ2-5
d_call: TRBD1
clone_size: once
v_call: TRBV11-3
cdr3_aa: CASSSTRTGGETQYF
cdr3_nt: TGTGCCAGCAGCTCAACCCGGACAGGGGGGGAGACCCAGTACTTC

j_call: TRBJ1-1
d_call: NA
clone_size: NA
v_call: TRBV19
cdr3_aa: CASQKEGPMNTEAFF
cdr3_nt: TGTGCCAGTCAAAAGGAGGGGCCCATGAACACTGAAGCTTTCTTT

j_call: TRBJ2-3
d_call: NA
clone_size: NA
v_call: TRBV5-1
cdr3_aa: CASSLEGRGTDTQYF
cdr3_nt: TGCGCCAGCAGCTTGGAAGGGCGGGGCACAGATACGCAGTATTTT

j_call: TRBJ2-3
d_call: NA
clone_size: NA
v_call: TRBV9
cdr3_aa: CASSVPGADTQYF
cdr3_nt: TGTGCCAGCAGCGTCCCGGGAGCTGATACGCAGTATTTT